This entry lists 2 T cell receptor beta chains sequenced from one sample in a study of cytomegalovirus exposure and HLA in healthy donors (dated by TCRdb to the late 2010s). Libraries were prepared through the immunoSEQ multiplex PCR assay. TCRdb mirrors the immuneACCESS table, restricted to in-frame sequences. Some clones are absent from its copies; in checked studies, under half trace to an unresolved V gene, and the reason for the others is unknown. A total of roughly 230,000 clones appear in this sample, 90% of them only once. In total, the top ten clones hold around 3.1% of the sample. The sequencing sample was made of PBMCs. Receptor source: a woman aged 25 to 39 in good health and CMV-seronegative.

The chain couples TRBV2 to TRBJ2-7; D is possibly TRBD1 (5 bases). Germline CDR1 and CDR2: SNHLY and FYNNEI. Between the trimmed V and J ends, which lost 1 base and 1 base, there was a span of 8 bases. The CDR3 runs 14 residues. In nucleotides, the CDR3 is TGTGCCAGCAGTGAAGGGACAAGATCCTACGAGCAGTACTTC. Encoded protein: CASSEGTRSYEQYF.

V gene TRBV9 combines with J gene TRBJ2-7; 7 bases are shared with TRBD2. Losses at the gene ends were 4 bases for V and 0 bases for J; bases not matched to a gene: 4. The CDR3 consists of 14 residues. Germline assignment: CDR1 SGDLS and CDR2 YYNGEE. The CDR3 nucleotides are TGTGCCAGCAGCCTCCGGGACTACTCCTACGAGCAGTACTTC. This sequence encodes CASSLRDYSYEQYF.